This entry lists 26 T cell receptor beta chains sequenced from one sample in a study of beta chain features in type 1 diabetes. The whole isolated RNA underwent reverse transcription, so sequencing captured expressed TCRB transcripts. The repertoire was sequenced with immunoSEQ multiplex PCR; TCRdb's copy has only in-frame clones and lacks some. Seen here are more than 350,000 clones, around 10% observed once, and the top ten hold over 0.04%. The sample comprised naive CD4+ T cells from blood. All receptors derive from a young woman in good health.

This clone occurred a few times. V is TRBV29-1 and J is TRBJ2-3; D is uncertain. CDR3 length: 12 residues. V gave up 5 bases and J gave up 6 bases, with 12 bases separating them. CDR1 is SQVTM and CDR2 is ANQGSEA in the germline V gene. The CDR3: CSVPKTFDTQYF. The CDR3 nucleotides are TGCAGCGTTCCGAAGACCTTCGATACGCAGTATTTT.

This rearrangement joins TRBV28 to TRBJ1-4, with D maybe TRBD1 (5 bases). Germline-derived CDR1 and CDR2 are MDHEN and SYDVKM. Trimming took off 5 bases at V and 0 bases at J, with 13 bases between the two ends. The CDR3 consists of 16 residues. In nucleotides, the CDR3 is TGTGCCAGCAGTCCTCGCCCAGGGACAACTAATGAAAAACTGTTTTTT. This codes for CASSPRPGTTNEKLFF.

V gene TRBV18 combines with J gene TRBJ1-2; 7 bases align to TRBD1. The CDR3 has 14 amino acids. Germline V gene data show CDR1 as KGHSH and CDR2 as LQKENI. The V gene end was trimmed by 6 bases and the J gene end by 1 base; junction bases not matched to a gene: 5. The CDR3 reads CASSAGTVNYGYTF. The CDR3 DNA reads TGTGCCAGCTCGGCCGGGACAGTTAACTATGGCTACACCTTC.

This clone has only a few counts. The CDR3 nucleotides are TGTGCCAGCAGTGGGGAATATAGATCACCCCTCCACTTT. Encoded protein: CASSGEYRSPLHF. The chain links TRBV2 to TRBJ1-6; the D is unclear. Trimming stripped 4 bases from V and 10 bases from J, with 11 bases between. The CDR3 length is 13 residues. CDR1 is SNHLY, CDR2 FYNNEI, per germline.

This clone was detected a few times. The CDR3 reads CASNIEDTEAFF. The CDR3 DNA sequence: TGTGCCAGCAACATAGAGGACACTGAAGCTTTCTTT. This rearrangement joins TRBV28 to TRBJ1-1; D uncertain. Germline V gene sequence: CDR1 MDHEN, CDR2 SYDVKM. This CDR3 has 12 residues. V lost 7 bases, J lost 3 bases, and 9 bases lay in between.

This clone has a handful of counts. The rearrangement joins TRBV4-3 to TRBJ2-3, with D maybe TRBD2 (7 bases). Trimming removed 0 bases at V and 5 bases at J, with 9 bases between. CDR3 length: 14 amino acids. Germline V CDR1 and CDR2: LGHNA, YSLEER. This CDR3 is CASSQEGGRDTQYF. Written as DNA, the CDR3 is TGCGCCAGCAGCCAAGAGGGGGGGCGAGATACGCAGTATTTT.

Only a few counts were recorded for this clone. V gene TRBV14 combines with J gene TRBJ2-6; D is possibly TRBD1 or TRBD2 (5 bases each). V was pared by 1 base and J by 0 bases, with 19 bases between. The CDR3 extends over 20 amino acids. Germline CDR1 SGHDN, CDR2 FVKESK. The CDR3 bases are TGTGCCAGCAGCCAAGCCAGATGGAGGACATCCAGCTCTGGGGCCAACGTCCTGACTTTC. This codes for CASSQARWRTSSSGANVLTF.

The chain joins TRBV7-2 to TRBJ2-5; D ambiguous. V shed 6 bases and J shed 2 bases, with 10 bases lying between them. Germline loops: CDR1 SGHTA, CDR2 FQGNSA. The CDR3 has 13 amino acids. This CDR3 is CASRLPGQETQYF. DNA of the CDR3: TGTGCCAGCAGGTTACCCGGGCAAGAGACCCAGTACTTC.

In this sample, this clone turned up a few times. The chain uses TRBV28 and TRBJ1-6, with D tentatively TRBD1 (5 bases). V was trimmed by 6 bases and J by 13 bases, leaving 13 bases between them. The CDR3 loop spans 12 amino acids. The V gene's germline CDR1 is MDHEN and CDR2 SYDVKM. As DNA, the CDR3 is TGTGCCAGCAGGGCAGGGTTTGGCCCCCTCCACTTT. The encoded protein is CASRAGFGPLHF.

The chain recombines TRBV5-1 with TRBJ1-6; D not resolved. Between the trimmed V and J ends, which lost 2 bases and 8 bases, there was a span of 14 bases. Germline V CDR1 and CDR2: SGHRS, YFSETQ. The CDR3 extends over 15 amino acids. CDR3 residues: CASSFVGSVDSPLHF. Written as DNA, the CDR3 is TGCGCCAGCAGCTTCGTGGGAAGCGTTGATTCACCCCTCCACTTT.

The genes are TRBV5-1 and TRBJ1-1; D unclear. V lost 0 bases and J 0 bases, leaving 6 bases between the germline ends. The germline V gene encodes CDR1 SGHRS and CDR2 YFSETQ. The CDR3 runs to 14 residues. Here the CDR3 reads CASSLDPLNTEAFF. CDR3 DNA: TGCGCCAGCAGCTTGGATCCACTGAACACTGAAGCTTTCTTT.

This clone was detected only a few times. Other DNA sequences within the sample encode an identical CDR3. J is TRBJ2-3 and V is TRBV7-2; D is ambiguous. The V gene's germline CDR1 is SGHTA and CDR2 FQGNSA. The V end lost 5 bases, the J end lost 6 bases, and 12 bases lay between the germline ends. The CDR3 covers 13 residues. DNA for the CDR3: TGTGCCAGCAGCCTCGCACGGGCCGATACGCAGTATTTT. Protein sequence: CASSLARADTQYF.

This clone was seen more than once but under ten times. The chain has TRBV6-5 and TRBJ2-7; D call uncertain. This CDR3 contains 14 residues. Germline-derived CDR1 and CDR2 are MNHEY and SVGAGI. Deletions cut 8 bases from V and 3 bases from J, with 17 bases between. This CDR3 reads CASGSGTPGYEQYV. The CDR3 DNA reads TGTGCCAGCGGCTCGGGCACACCCGGCTACGAGCAGTACGTC.

This clone was counted only a few times. The chain couples TRBV25-1 to TRBJ2-1, with TRBD2 identical over 8 bases. The ends lost 6 bases at V and 0 bases at J; junction bases unmatched: 1. CDR1 and CDR2 (germline): MGHDK, SYGVNS. The CDR3 contains 14 residues. CDR3 in amino acids: CASRLAGSYNEQFF. For the CDR3, the DNA is TGTGCCAGCAGGCTAGCGGGCTCCTACAATGAGCAGTTCTTC.

Comment on this clone: This CDR3 is also generated by other DNA sequences in the sample. This chain links TRBV7-2 with TRBJ2-5; D remains unclear. The CDR3 covers 14 residues. The germline V and J ends were trimmed by 0 bases and 4 bases, with 9 bases remaining between them. CDR1 and CDR2 from the germline V gene are SGHTA and FQGNSA. CDR3 coding DNA: TGTGCCAGCAGCTTAGCGGGCGTGGGAGAGACCCAGTACTTC. This translates into CASSLAGVGETQYF.

This clone showed up many times. The rearrangement uses TRBV10-3 and TRBJ2-1; 10 nucleotides match TRBD1. V lost 8 bases and J lost 6; bases outside the gene matches: 1. Per the germline V gene, CDR1 is ENHRY and CDR2 is SYGVKD. The CDR3 sequence is 12 residues long. The CDR3 region has the DNA TGTGCCATCGGGACAGGGGTCAATGAGCAGTTCTTC. Residues: CAIGTGVNEQFF.

The CDR3 reads CASNEGAAGYTF. The CDR3 nucleotides are TGTGCCAGCAACGAGGGGGCCGCGGGCTACACCTTC. The chain couples TRBV2 to TRBJ1-2; the match to TRBD1 covers 7 bases. The germline V gene has CDR1 SNHLY and CDR2 FYNNEI. CDR3 length: 12 residues. Trimming removed 7 bases from V and 8 bases from J; junction bases left unmatched: 7.

There are a few counts of this clone. This chain joins TRBV18 and TRBJ1-1; no firm D call. The CDR3 extends over 12 amino acids. V lost 3 bases and J lost 11, with 13 bases in between. Germline values: CDR1 KGHSH, CDR2 LQKENI. This CDR3 is CASSPAALGAFF. The CDR3 coding sequence is TGTGCCAGCTCACCTGCGGCCCTGGGGGCTTTCTTT.

This clone was recorded a few times. This chain links TRBV18 with TRBJ2-1; 13 nucleotides line up with TRBD2. There are 15 residues in the CDR3. V shed 4 bases and J 8 bases; nucleotides not matched to a gene: 5. CDR1 and CDR2 (germline): KGHSH, LQKENI. The CDR3 region has the DNA TGTGCCAGCTCACATGGACTAGCGGGGGTGGATGAGCAGTTCTTC. This gives the protein CASSHGLAGVDEQFF. Drawing the rest from reference TRBV18 and TRBJ2-1, the complete variable domain is NAGVMQNPRHLVRRRGQEARLRCSPMKGHSHVYWYRQLPEEGLKFMVYLQKENIIDESGMPKERFSAEFPKEGPSILRIQQVVRGDSAAYFCASSHGLAGVDEQFFGPGTRLTVL.

The DNA for the CDR3 is TGTGCTACCGACGGGGAATCGAACACCGGGGAGCTGTTTTTT. Its protein is CATDGESNTGELFF. The V gene is TRBV19, the J gene TRBJ2-2, with D tentatively TRBD2 (5 bases). Germline V gene lookup returns CDR1 LNHDA and CDR2 SQIVND (reference sequence). The CDR3 spans 14 residues.

This clone was seen a few times. CDR3 sequence: CASSEDSGNQPQHF. CDR3 sequence (DNA): TGTGCCAGCAGCGAGGACAGCGGCAATCAGCCCCAGCATTTT. V gene TRBV9 combines with J gene TRBJ1-5; TRBD1 might be the D (6 bases). Germline CDR1 SGDLS, CDR2 YYNGEE. The CDR3 is 14 residues long. V was cut by 3 bases and J by 2 bases, with 9 bases left in between.

The chain combines TRBV5-1 with TRBJ2-7; 9 nucleotides line up with TRBD1. This CDR3 has 15 residues. From germline, CDR1 is SGHRS and CDR2 YFSETQ. The V segment lost 2 bases and the J segment 0 bases; nucleotides outside the gene matches: 3. In DNA, the CDR3 is TGCGCCAGCAGCTTACAGACAGGGGGCTCCTACGAGCAGTACGTC. Protein product: CASSLQTGGSYEQYV.

The chain couples TRBV7-2 to TRBJ2-2, with a possible D match to TRBD1 (5 bases). Germline lookup yields CDR1 SGHTA and CDR2 FQGNSA. The CDR3 spans 14 residues. Trimming cost V 8 bases and J 4 bases, with 14 bases left between them. The CDR3 sequence is CASGQYQGTGELFF. CDR3 nucleotides: TGTGCCAGCGGCCAGTATCAGGGCACCGGGGAGCTGTTTTTT.

DNA of the CDR3: TGCAGCGTTTACGGGACTTTCACAGATACGCAGTATTTT. Its translation: CSVYGTFTDTQYF. The chain couples TRBV29-1 to TRBJ2-3; TRBD2 might be the D (6 bases). The CDR3 sequence is 13 residues long. Germline V gene data show CDR1 as SQVTM and CDR2 as ANQGSEA. V lost 5 bases and J lost 2, with 11 bases in between.

This clone has just a few counts. V gene TRBV7-2 combines with J gene TRBJ2-1, with TRBD2 identical over 7 bases. The CDR3 loop spans 15 amino acids. J gave up 3 bases and V 6 bases, and 8 bases lay outside the gene matches. Looked up from germline, CDR1 is SGHTA and CDR2 is FQGNSA. The CDR3 here is CASRMGGSNYNEQFF. In DNA, the CDR3 is TGTGCCAGCAGAATGGGGGGGTCCAACTACAATGAGCAGTTCTTC.

This clone occurred a few times. The J gene is TRBJ2-1, the V gene TRBV30, with 7 positions matching TRBD2. Germline CDR1 is GTSNPN and CDR2 is SVGIG (reference sequence). CDR3 length: 12 amino acids. The V gene end was trimmed by 4 bases and the J gene end by 4 bases; junction bases not matched to a gene: 1. The CDR3 reads CAWTSGYNEQFF. CDR3 coding DNA: TGTGCCTGGACTAGCGGATACAATGAGCAGTTCTTC.